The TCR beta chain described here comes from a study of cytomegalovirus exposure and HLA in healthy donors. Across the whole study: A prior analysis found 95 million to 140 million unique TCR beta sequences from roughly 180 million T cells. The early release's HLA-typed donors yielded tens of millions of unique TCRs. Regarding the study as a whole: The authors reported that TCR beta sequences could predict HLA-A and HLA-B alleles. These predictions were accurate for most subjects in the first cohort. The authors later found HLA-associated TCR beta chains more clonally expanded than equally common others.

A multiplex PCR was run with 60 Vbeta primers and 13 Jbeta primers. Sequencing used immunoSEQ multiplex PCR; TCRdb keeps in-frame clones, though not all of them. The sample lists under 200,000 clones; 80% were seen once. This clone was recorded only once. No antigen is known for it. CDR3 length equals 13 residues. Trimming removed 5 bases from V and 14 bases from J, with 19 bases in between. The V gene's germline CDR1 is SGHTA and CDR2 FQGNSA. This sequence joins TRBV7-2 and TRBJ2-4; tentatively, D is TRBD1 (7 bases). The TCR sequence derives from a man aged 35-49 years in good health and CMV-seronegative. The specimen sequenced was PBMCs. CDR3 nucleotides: TGTGCCAGCAGCCCAGAGGGGCAGGGGGGCGAGTACTTC. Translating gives CASSPEGQGGEYF.